What follows are 32 T cell receptor beta chains derived from one specimen sequenced in a study of OX40 agonist ivuxolimab in advanced cancers. Method: immunoSEQ multiplex PCR; TCRdb's copy keeps in-frame clones and lacks some. The sample carries fewer than 75,000 clones, 75% to 85% recorded once. Sequenced here: CD4+ or CD8+ T cells sorted from blood, sampled in a trial of the OX40 agonist ivuxolimab. These receptors were collected from an adult with an advanced solid tumor such as melanoma, head and neck, liver or kidney cancer.

This clone appeared a few times. CDR3 nucleotide sequence: TGTGCCAGCTCCGACTCGAATCAGCCCCAGCATTTT. Amino acids: CASSDSNQPQHF. This chain connects TRBV6-1 to TRBJ1-5; D remains unclear. The germline gives CDR1 MNHNS, CDR2 SASEGT. V dropped 8 bases and J dropped 4 bases, with 9 bases sitting between them. This CDR3 has 12 residues.

The V gene is TRBV5-6, the J gene TRBJ1-1; D unclear. Deletions cut 4 bases from V and 3 bases from J, with 19 bases between. From germline, CDR1 is SGHDT and CDR2 YYEEEE. This CDR3 contains 16 residues. The CDR3 DNA sequence: TGTGCCAGCAGCCCAACAGAGGAAATTCTCGACACTGAAGCTTTCTTT. Translated, it gives CASSPTEEILDTEAFF.

The chain is built from TRBV2 and TRBJ1-4; D gene unclear. Trimming cost V 0 bases and J 6 bases, with 2 bases left between them. The CDR3 is 12 amino acids. The germline V gene encodes CDR1 SNHLY and CDR2 FYNNEI. DNA of the CDR3: TGTGCCAGCAGTGAAGCTTATGAAAAACTGTTTTTT. Its translation is CASSEAYEKLFF.

V and J are TRBV15 and TRBJ2-5; D is unclear. Germline V gene lookup returns CDR1 LNHNV and CDR2 YYDKDF (reference sequence). The CDR3 has 13 residues. Trimming took off 2 bases at V and 0 bases at J, with 4 bases between the two ends. The CDR3 DNA reads TGTGCCACCAGCAGAAAGTACCAAGAGACCCAGTACTTC. Translation gives CATSRKYQETQYF.

With respect to this clone: Mismatch with germline at one junction end may stem from a read error. The rearrangement uses TRBV12-5 and TRBJ1-3; D is undetermined. This CDR3 spans 14 amino acids. Germline CDR1 LGHNT, CDR2 FRNRAP. CDR3 bases: TGTGCTAGTGGTTTGCCCGCCTCTGGAAACACCATAAATTTT. Protein: CASGLPASGNTINF. The full variable domain, with the rest looked up from reference TRBV12-5 and TRBJ1-3, is DARVTQTPRHKVTEMGQEVTMRCQPILGHNTVFWYRQTMMQGLELLAYFRNRAPLDDSGMPKDRFSAEMPDATLATLKIQPSEPRDSAVYFCASGLPASGNTINFGEGSWLTVV.

V gene TRBV20-1 combines with J gene TRBJ1-1; no clear D gene. CDR1 is DFQATT, CDR2 SNEGSKA, per germline (reference sequence). The CDR3 has 11 residues. Between the trimmed V and J ends, which lost 5 bases and 7 bases, there was a span of 11 bases. The DNA for the CDR3 is TGCAGTGCTGCGGACGGTCGTGAAGCTTTCTTT. It yields the protein CSAADGREAFF.

This clone has just a few counts. The chain uses TRBV7-9 and TRBJ2-5; the D is unclear. Germline-derived CDR1 and CDR2 are SEHNR and FQNEAQ (reference sequence). Trimming pared 5 bases from V and 2 bases from J, leaving 12 bases between. The length of the CDR3 is 14 residues. The CDR3 region is CASSGPPSQETQYF. The CDR3, as DNA: TGTGCCAGCAGCGGGCCGCCCTCACAAGAGACCCAGTACTTC.

The chain is built from TRBV12-5 and TRBJ1-4; 8 nucleotides align to TRBD1. Trimming cost V 9 bases and J 4 bases; bases outside gene matches: 7. CDR3 length equals 14 residues. The germline V gene encodes CDR1 LGHNT and CDR2 FRNRAP. The CDR3 DNA reads as TGTGCTAGCAGTGGGACAGGATATAATGAAAAACTGTTTTTT. Its protein product is CASSGTGYNEKLFF. Combining the CDR3 with reference TRBV12-5 and TRBJ1-4 gives the whole variable domain DARVTQTPRHKVTEMGQEVTMRCQPILGHNTVFWYRQTMMQGLELLAYFRNRAPLDDSGMPKDRFSAEMPDATLATLKIQPSEPRDSAVYFCASSGTGYNEKLFFGSGTQLSVL.

The genes are TRBV7-3 and TRBJ2-1; the match to TRBD2 covers 11 bases. V was pared by 2 bases and J by 7 bases, with 25 bases of the junction left unmatched. The CDR3 contains 22 residues. CDR1 and CDR2 from the germline V gene are SGHTA and FQGTGA. Here the CDR3 DNA reads TGTGCCAGCAGCTTACGGGCCCTCCAGGGGCTAGCGGGAGGCCCCTTAGGGAATGAGCAGTTCTTC. It translates to CASSLRALQGLAGGPLGNEQFF. Drawing the rest from reference TRBV7-3 and TRBJ2-1, the complete variable domain is GAGVSQTPSNKVTEKGKYVELRCDPISGHTALYWYRQSLGQGPEFLIYFQGTGAADDSGLPNDRFFAVRPEGSVSTLKIQRTERGDSAVYLCASSLRALQGLAGGPLGNEQFFGPGTRLTVL.

This chain joins TRBV19 and TRBJ2-3; D possibly corresponds to TRBD2 (6 bases). CDR3 size: 14 residues. The germline V gene encodes CDR1 LNHDA and CDR2 SQIVND (reference sequence). Trimming cost V 4 bases and J 4 bases, with 12 bases left between them. The CDR3 DNA reads TGTGCCAGTAGTAAACTAGCCAAAGCAGATACGCAGTATTTT. It is translated as CASSKLAKADTQYF.

CDR3 sequence reads: CASSLGQGDTQYF. CDR3 sequence (DNA): TGTGCCAGCAGCTTAGGACAGGGTGATACGCAGTATTTT. The chain couples TRBV7-2 to TRBJ2-3, with 7 positions matching TRBD1. The junction had 1 base not matched to a gene; V was cut back by 1 base and J by 6 bases. Per the germline V gene, CDR1 is SGHTA and CDR2 is FQGNSA. There are 13 residues in the CDR3.

CDR3 bases: TGTGCCACCAGAACGACAGAAGCCACCGCTGGGGCCAACGTCCTGACTTTC. Protein: CATRTTEATAGANVLTF. The chain carries TRBV15 and TRBJ2-6; D is perhaps TRBD1 (5 bases). Trimming shortened V by 6 bases and J by 2 bases, and 17 bases separated the two germline ends. CDR1 LNHNV and CDR2 YYDKDF come from the germline V gene (reference sequence). CDR3 size: 17 residues.

V and J are TRBV2 and TRBJ1-4, with D perhaps matching TRBD1 (5 bases). Looked up from germline, CDR1 is SNHLY and CDR2 is FYNNEI. V lost 5 bases, J lost 7 bases, and 17 bases lay in between. The CDR3 is made up of 15 amino acids. The CDR3 reads CASSPPAGRGEKLFF. The CDR3 DNA follows: TGTGCCAGCAGTCCCCCGGCAGGGAGGGGTGAAAAACTGTTTTTT.

The V call is TRBV11-2, the J call TRBJ2-3, with D uncertain. From germline, CDR1 is SGHAT and CDR2 FQNNGV. Trimming stripped 5 bases from V and 3 bases from J, with 9 bases between. The CDR3 runs to 13 residues. CDR3 nucleotides: TGTGCCAGCAGCCCCCCCAGTACAGATACGCAGTATTTT. Residues: CASSPPSTDTQYF.

The genes are TRBV7-3 and TRBJ2-1; a weak D match, TRBD2 (5 bases). Germline V gene sequence: CDR1 SGHTA, CDR2 FQGTGA. Trimming shortened V by 2 bases and J by 1 base, and 9 bases separated the two germline ends. This CDR3 contains 15 residues. CDR3 protein: CASSLGSGSYNEQFF. CDR3 coding DNA: TGTGCCAGCAGCTTAGGGAGCGGTTCCTACAATGAGCAGTTCTTC.

J is TRBJ1-1 and V is TRBV4-3; no reliable D call. V was trimmed by 0 bases and J by 1 base, leaving 12 bases between them. CDR3 length: 16 amino acids. CDR1 and CDR2 (germline): LGHNA, YSLEER. CDR3 residues: CASSQELGWGNTEAFF. The CDR3 DNA reads as TGCGCCAGCAGCCAAGAGTTGGGGTGGGGGAACACTGAAGCTTTCTTT.

This clone showed up just a few times. The rearrangement links TRBV6-1 to TRBJ1-2; 7 bases map to TRBD1. The CDR3 has 18 amino acids. Germline loops: CDR1 MNHNS, CDR2 SASEGT. V was clipped by 0 bases and J by 4 bases; unmatched bases: 14. In DNA, the CDR3 is TGTGCCAGCAGTGAAGCGATAGAGACAGGGAGGAGAGGCTATGGCTACACCTTC. The encoded protein is CASSEAIETGRRGYGYTF.

This clone was detected only a few times. J is TRBJ1-6 and V is TRBV5-6; 7 nucleotides align to TRBD1. CDR1 is SGHDT and CDR2 is YYEEEE in the germline V gene. CDR3 length equals 15 residues. Trimming at V came to 1 base and at J to 5 bases, leaving 3 bases not matched to a gene. CDR3 residues: CASSLWDRDNSPLHF. The CDR3 DNA follows: TGTGCCAGCAGCTTGTGGGACAGAGATAATTCACCCCTCCACTTT. The full variable domain, completed using reference TRBV5-6 and TRBJ1-6, is DAGVTQSPTHLIKTRGQQVTLRCSPKSGHDTVSWYQQALGQGPQFIFQYYEEEERQRGNFPDRFSGHQFPNYSSELNVNALLLGDSALYLCASSLWDRDNSPLHFGNGTRLTVT.

This clone was detected only a few times. The chain joins TRBV7-2 to TRBJ2-5; D remains unclear. Germline V gives CDR1 SGHTA, CDR2 FQGNSA. The CDR3 consists of 12 residues. Trimming removed 4 bases at V and 0 bases at J, with 3 bases between. As DNA, the CDR3 is TGTGCCAGCAGCTCGTACCAAGAGACCCAGTACTTC. It yields the protein CASSSYQETQYF.

This chain connects TRBV5-1 to TRBJ1-1; tentative D call: TRBD1 (5 bases). The CDR3 contains 14 residues. Trimming took off 4 bases at V and 5 bases at J, with 15 bases between the two ends. The germline V gene encodes CDR1 SGHRS and CDR2 YFSETQ. In DNA, the CDR3 is TGCGCCAGCAGCCCCACCTGGGGGAGGACTGAAGCTTTCTTT. Its protein is CASSPTWGRTEAFF.

V gene TRBV28 combines with J gene TRBJ1-5; 7 bases are shared with TRBD1. V dropped 6 bases and J dropped 4; count of bases not matched to a gene: 6. CDR1 is MDHEN and CDR2 is SYDVKM in the germline V gene. The CDR3 spans 14 residues. CDR3: CASSTQGLNQPQHF. The CDR3 coding sequence is TGTGCCAGCAGCACACAGGGGCTAAATCAGCCCCAGCATTTT.

V and J are TRBV5-5 and TRBJ2-1, with 11 nucleotides matching TRBD2. The CDR3 length is 18 residues. CDR1 and CDR2 (germline): SGHKS, YYEKEE (reference sequence). After removal of 2 bases from V and 3 bases from J, the junction contained 10 bases not matched to a gene. As DNA, the CDR3 is TGTGCCAGCAGCTTCCCCTATACTAGCGGGAGTTTCTACAATGAGCAGTTCTTC. Its protein is CASSFPYTSGSFYNEQFF. Variable domain in full (rest from reference TRBV5-5 and TRBJ2-1): DAGVTQSPTHLIKTRGQQVTLRCSPISGHKSVSWYQQVLGQGPQFIFQYYEKEERGRGNFPDRFSARQFPNYSSELNVNALLLGDSALYLCASSFPYTSGSFYNEQFFGPGTRLTVL.

The V and J genes are TRBV23-1 and TRBJ2-3; D gene uncertain. TRBV23-1 qualifies as an ORF whose function is uncertain. V was cut by 0 bases and J by 0 bases, with 7 bases left in between. This CDR3 contains 15 residues. CDR3 region: CASSQSPGSTDTQYF. The CDR3 nucleotides are TGCGCCAGCAGTCAATCTCCGGGCAGCACAGATACGCAGTATTTT.

The gene calls are TRBV7-8 and TRBJ2-3; D gene unclear. Germline lookup yields CDR1 SGHVS and CDR2 FQNEAQ. V lost 0 bases to trimming and J lost 6 bases, with 16 bases between them. CDR3 length: 16 amino acids. The CDR3 spells CASSLALVTPRDTQYF. CDR3 nucleotide sequence: TGTGCCAGCAGCTTAGCGCTGGTGACCCCACGGGATACGCAGTATTTT.

The chain recombines TRBV5-1 with TRBJ2-5, with D perhaps matching TRBD1 (6 bases). This CDR3 is built from 15 residues. V shed 4 bases and J shed 2 bases, with 15 bases lying between them. Germline V gene data show CDR1 as SGHRS and CDR2 as YFSETQ. The CDR3 coding sequence is TGCGCCAGCAGCACTGACTCCGGGACACAAGAGACCCAGTACTTC. Translating it yields CASSTDSGTQETQYF.

V gene TRBV5-4 combines with J gene TRBJ2-5, with D perhaps TRBD1 (5 bases). CDR1 and CDR2 (germline): SGHNT, YYREEE (reference sequence). Trimming cost V 5 bases and J 5 bases, with 16 bases left between them. This CDR3 is built from 14 residues. CDR3 nucleotides: TGTGCCAGCAGGAGAGAGGACACCCGGGAGACCCAGTACTTC. Protein product: CASRREDTRETQYF.

The table lists this clone with a few counts. This rearrangement joins TRBV4-1 to TRBJ2-1; D remains unclear. The CDR3 is made up of 15 amino acids. In germline, CDR1 is MGHRA, CDR2 YSYEKL. V lost 0 bases, J lost 6 bases, and 12 bases lay in between. CDR3 region: CASSQDLSGRNEQFF. CDR3 sequence (DNA): TGCGCCAGCAGCCAAGATTTGTCCGGCCGCAATGAGCAGTTCTTC.

The table lists this clone with many counts. DNA of the CDR3: TGTGCCTCCGCGCGGGCAGCTCTGGGCATTCAGTACTTC. Amino acids: CASARAALGIQYF. The rearrangement links TRBV9 to TRBJ2-4; possibly TRBD2 for D (5 bases). V was trimmed by 10 bases and J by 9 bases, leaving 20 bases between them. Germline CDR1 SGDLS, CDR2 YYNGEE. CDR3 length: 13 residues.

This clone was detected only once. The rearrangement joins TRBV4-1 to TRBJ2-3, with TRBD1 matching 9 bases. V lost 5 bases to trimming and J lost 2 bases; unmatched junction nucleotides: 5. The CDR3 sequence is 15 residues long. Germline CDR1 reads MGHRA; CDR2 reads YSYEKL. The CDR3 is CASSSGQGNTDTQYF. CDR3 in DNA: TGCGCCAGCAGCTCGGGACAGGGCAACACAGATACGCAGTATTTT.

This chain links TRBV5-1 with TRBJ2-7; TRBD1 matches at 8 bases. The CDR3 totals 15 residues. J lost 1 base, V lost 0 bases, and 3 bases had no gene match. CDR1 is SGHRS and CDR2 is YFSETQ in the germline V gene. The CDR3 region has the DNA TGCGCCAGCAGCTTGGCCGGACAGGGATCCTACGAGCAGTACGTC. It is translated as CASSLAGQGSYEQYV.

This chain connects TRBV5-1 to TRBJ2-3; 9 nucleotides line up with TRBD2. This CDR3 has 17 residues. The germline V gene encodes CDR1 SGHRS and CDR2 YFSETQ. Unmatched junction bases numbered 6, after V lost 0 bases and J lost 1 base. Here the CDR3 reads CASSLGYSGGRTDTQYF. The CDR3 DNA sequence: TGCGCCAGCAGCTTGGGTTATAGCGGGGGCCGCACAGATACGCAGTATTTT.

The chain combines TRBV28 with TRBJ1-2; weak D call: TRBD1 (6 bases). V lost 3 bases and J 12 bases, leaving 14 bases between the germline ends. The CDR3 is 12 amino acids. CDR1 and CDR2 (germline): MDHEN, SYDVKM. This chain's CDR3 is CASSFGGGLHTF. As DNA, the CDR3 is TGTGCCAGCAGTTTTGGCGGGGGCTTACACACCTTC.